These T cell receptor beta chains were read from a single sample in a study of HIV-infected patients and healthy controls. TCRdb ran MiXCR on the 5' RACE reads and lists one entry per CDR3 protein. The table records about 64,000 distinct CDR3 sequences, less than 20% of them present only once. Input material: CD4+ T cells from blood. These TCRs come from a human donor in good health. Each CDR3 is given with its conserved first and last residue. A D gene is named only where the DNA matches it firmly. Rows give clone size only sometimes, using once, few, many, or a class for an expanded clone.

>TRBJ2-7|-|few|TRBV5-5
CASSSRDGYYEQYF
TGTGCCAGCAGCTCCCGGGACGGATACTACGAGCAGTACTTC
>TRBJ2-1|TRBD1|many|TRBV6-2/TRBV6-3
CASSYGTGRNEQFF
TGTGCCAGCAGTTACGGGACAGGGAGGAATGAGCAGTTCTTC
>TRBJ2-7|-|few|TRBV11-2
CASSRNPFEQYF
TGTGCCAGCAGTCGGAACCCGTTTGAGCAGTACTTC
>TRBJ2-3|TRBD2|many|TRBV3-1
CASSPASGGANTQYF
TGTGCCAGCAGCCCAGCCAGCGGGGGGGCCAATACGCAGTATTTT
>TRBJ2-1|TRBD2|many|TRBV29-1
CSVSGTSGSISEQFF
TGCAGCGTGAGCGGGACTAGCGGGAGTATTAGTGAGCAGTTCTTC
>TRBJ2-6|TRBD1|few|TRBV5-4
CASSSSRGRSGANVLTF
TGTGCCAGCAGCTCCAGCAGGGGGCGGTCCGGGGCCAACGTCCTGACTTTC
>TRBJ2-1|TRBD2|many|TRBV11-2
CASSLVPTSGSYNEQFF
TGTGCCAGCAGCTTAGTCCCCACTAGCGGGTCGTACAATGAGCAGTTCTTC
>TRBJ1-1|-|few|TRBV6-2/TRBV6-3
CASSWFQGATEAFF
TGTGCCAGCAGTTGGTTCCAAGGGGCGACTGAAGCTTTCTTT
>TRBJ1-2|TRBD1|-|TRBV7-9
CASSLAGTGGRNYGYTF
TGTGCCAGCAGCTTAGCCGGGACAGGAGGGAGGAACTATGGCTACACCTTC
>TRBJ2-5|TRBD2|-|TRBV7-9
CASSPGTSGSASSETQYF
TGTGCCAGCAGCCCGGGGACTAGCGGGTCTGCCTCTTCAGAGACCCAGTACTTC
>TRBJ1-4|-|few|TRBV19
CASSIEDRRKLFF
TGTGCCAGTAGTATAGAAGACAGGCGAAAACTGTTTTTT
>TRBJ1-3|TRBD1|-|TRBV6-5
CASTSGGSGNTIYF
TGTGCCAGCACCTCAGGGGGCTCCGGAAACACCATATATTTT
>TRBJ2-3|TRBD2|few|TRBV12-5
CASGLVSSGNTGSTQYF
TGTGCTAGTGGTTTAGTGTCTAGCGGGAATACAGGATCTACGCAGTATTTT
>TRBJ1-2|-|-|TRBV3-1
CASSHQGTFHGYTF
TGTGCCAGCAGCCATCAAGGGACATTCCATGGCTACACCTTC
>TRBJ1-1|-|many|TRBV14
CASSRQGGRQAFF
TGTGCCAGCAGCCGTCAGGGAGGAAGGCAAGCTTTCTTT
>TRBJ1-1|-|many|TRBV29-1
CSATQRGTEAFF
TGCAGCGCTACTCAAAGAGGGACTGAAGCTTTCTTT
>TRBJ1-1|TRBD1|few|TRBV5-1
CASGSGHRGATEAFF
TGCGCCAGCGGATCCGGCCACAGGGGGGCCACTGAAGCTTTCTTT
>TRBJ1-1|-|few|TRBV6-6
CASSYSNTRAFF
TGTGCCAGCAGTTACTCGAACACTCGGGCTTTCTTT
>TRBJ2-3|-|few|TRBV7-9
CASSLMSDTQYF
TGTGCCAGCAGCTTAATGTCAGATACGCAGTATTTT
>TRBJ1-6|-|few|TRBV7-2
CASSLQTDRNSPLHF
TGTGCCAGCAGTCTCCAGACAGACCGAAATTCACCCCTCCACTTT
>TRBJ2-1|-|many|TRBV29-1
CSVGWGRSNEQFF
TGCAGCGTTGGATGGGGACGTAGCAATGAGCAGTTCTTC
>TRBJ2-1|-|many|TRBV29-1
CSVQPEPSQGANEQFF
TGCAGCGTTCAACCCGAGCCCAGCCAAGGGGCCAATGAGCAGTTCTTC
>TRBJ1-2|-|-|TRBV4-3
CASSHLSAPSNYGYTF
TGCGCCAGCAGCCATCTAAGTGCCCCGTCTAACTATGGCTACACCTTC
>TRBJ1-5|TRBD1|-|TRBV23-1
CASSQPSRDRGHSNQPQHF
TGCGCCAGCAGTCAACCGTCCCGGGACAGGGGGCATAGCAATCAGCCCCAGCATTTT
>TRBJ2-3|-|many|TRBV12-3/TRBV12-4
CASTLSRGTDTQYF
TGTGCCAGCACCCTGAGCAGGGGCACAGATACGCAGTATTTT
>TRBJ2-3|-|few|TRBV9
CASSAGLTLGDTQYF
TGTGCCAGCAGCGCAGGGTTGACACTAGGAGATACGCAGTATTTT
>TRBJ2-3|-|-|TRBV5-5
CASRAVGTDTQYF
TGTGCCAGCAGGGCTGTAGGGACAGATACGCAGTATTTT
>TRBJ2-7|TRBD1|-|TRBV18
CASSPGTAYEQYF
TGTGCCAGCTCACCCGGGACAGCCTACGAGCAGTACTTC
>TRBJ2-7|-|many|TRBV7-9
CASLGTTLSYEQYF
TGTGCCAGCTTAGGGACGACCTTGTCCTACGAGCAGTACTTC
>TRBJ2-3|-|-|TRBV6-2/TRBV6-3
CASSPSGYSTDTQYF
TGTGCCAGCAGTCCGAGCGGGTACAGCACAGATACGCAGTATTTT
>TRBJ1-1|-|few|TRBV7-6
CASSLDTSGFGTEAFF
TGTGCCAGCAGCTTAGATACTTCGGGGTTCGGCACTGAAGCTTTCTTT
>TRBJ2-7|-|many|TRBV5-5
CASSQSVLPYEQYF
TGTGCCAGCAGTCAATCAGTGCTCCCCTACGAGCAGTACTTC
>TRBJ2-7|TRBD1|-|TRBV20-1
CSARSGTGRYEQYF
TGCAGTGCCCGCTCCGGGACAGGGAGGTACGAGCAGTACTTC
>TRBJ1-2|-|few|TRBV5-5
CASSLSSIRDGYTF
TGTGCCAGCAGCTTGTCTTCCATCCGTGATGGCTACACCTTC
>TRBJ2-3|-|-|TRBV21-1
CASSRFSGLAGGDTDTQYF
TGTGCCAGCAGCCGATTCTCTGGACTAGCGGGAGGGGACACAGATACGCAGTATTTT
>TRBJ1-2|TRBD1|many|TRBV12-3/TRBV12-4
CASTGTGGDYGYTF
TGTGCCAGCACTGGGACAGGGGGCGACTATGGCTACACCTTC
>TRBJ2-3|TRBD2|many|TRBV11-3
CASSSPFDRAGGRPDTQYF
TGTGCCAGCAGCTCCCCGTTTGATAGAGCGGGAGGCCGACCAGATACGCAGTATTTT
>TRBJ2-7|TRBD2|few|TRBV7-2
CASSPRGLQLTYEQYF
TGTGCCAGCAGCCCGAGGGGACTACAGTTAACCTACGAGCAGTACTTC
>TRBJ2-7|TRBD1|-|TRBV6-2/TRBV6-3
CASSYLGQGSTYEQYF
TGTGCCAGCAGTTACCTGGGACAGGGTAGTACTTACGAGCAGTACTTC
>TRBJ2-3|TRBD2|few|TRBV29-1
CSVSGLASTDTQYF
TGCAGCGTTTCGGGACTAGCGAGCACAGATACGCAGTATTTT
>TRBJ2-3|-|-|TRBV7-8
CASSRSPRQDSTDTQYF
TGTGCCAGCAGCCGATCCCCCAGACAGGACAGCACAGATACGCAGTATTTT